These 9 T cell receptor beta chains share one sample of origin, sequenced in a study of shared clonotypes between healthy human individuals. The assay was immunoSEQ multiplex PCR, and TCRdb's table has in-frame clones only and misses some. The table includes 1.6 million or so clones, approximately 98.5% detected once. The sequenced sample consisted of naive CD4+ T cells sorted from blood. The sample's subset: CD45RA+ positively selected. These receptors were obtained from a man aged 25 to 45 in good health.

The rearrangement joins TRBV4-3 to TRBJ2-7; perhaps TRBD2 as D (5 bases). The germline gives CDR1 LGHNA, CDR2 YSLEER. The V end lost 0 bases, the J end lost 2 bases, and 5 bases lay between the germline ends. The CDR3 runs to 13 residues. The CDR3 sequence: CASSQERAYEQYF. CDR3 coding DNA: TGCGCCAGCAGCCAAGAGCGGGCCTACGAGCAGTACTTC.

The rearrangement uses TRBV27 and TRBJ2-1, with D perhaps matching TRBD2 (5 bases). CDR3 size: 15 residues. V lost 2 bases, J lost 2 bases, and 10 bases lay in between. CDR1 and CDR2 (germline): MNHEY, SMNVEV (reference sequence). CDR3 DNA sequence: TGTGCCAGCAGTTTAAGGGCCGGGGCCTACAATGAGCAGTTCTTC. Translated: CASSLRAGAYNEQFF.

The J gene is TRBJ2-2, the V gene TRBV4-3; 7 bases map to TRBD1. CDR1 is LGHNA and CDR2 is YSLEER in the germline V gene. V lost 0 bases to trimming and J lost 6 bases; unmatched junction nucleotides: 7. The CDR3 contains 16 residues. CDR3 bases: TGCGCCAGCAGCCAAGACCTTAAACAGGGGTCCGGGGAGCTGTTTTTT. Encoded protein: CASSQDLKQGSGELFF.

This clone was picked up one time. This chain uses TRBV5-6 with TRBJ2-7, with TRBD2 as a possible D gene (5 bases). V was pared by 0 bases and J by 2 bases, with 15 bases between. There are 16 residues in the CDR3. Germline CDR1 and CDR2: SGHDT and YYEEEE. The CDR3 region is CASSLGTRPGTYEQYF. The CDR3 DNA sequence: TGTGCCAGCAGCTTGGGGACCAGGCCGGGAACCTACGAGCAGTACTTC.

CDR3 bases: TGTGCCAGCAGTACCCTACGACTAGCGACCGCCTACGAGCAGTACTTC. Translation gives CASSTLRLATAYEQYF. The chain uses TRBV2 and TRBJ2-7, with 8 positions matching TRBD2. J gave up 2 bases and V 5 bases, and 11 bases lay outside the gene matches. CDR3 length: 16 residues. Germline lookup yields CDR1 SNHLY and CDR2 FYNNEI.

CDR3 protein: CASRLPTSDTEAFF. CDR3 nucleotide sequence: TGTGCCAGTAGACTCCCGACATCGGACACTGAAGCTTTCTTT. The chain recombines TRBV19 with TRBJ1-1; D is uncertain. V was trimmed by 6 bases and J by 3 bases, leaving 14 bases between them. In germline, CDR1 is LNHDA, CDR2 SQIVND (reference sequence). This CDR3 has 14 residues.

V is TRBV6-5 and J is TRBJ2-7; TRBD1 matches 9 bases. CDR3 length equals 15 residues. J lost 2 bases, V lost 6 bases, and 8 bases had no gene match. CDR1 is MNHEY, CDR2 SVGAGI, per germline. In nucleotides, the CDR3 is TGTGCCAGCAGACGATCCGACAGGGGGGCCTACGAGCAGTACTTC. Translating it yields CASRRSDRGAYEQYF.

The J gene is TRBJ2-5, the V gene TRBV5-1; 9 bases map to TRBD1. CDR3 length: 15 residues. CDR1 and CDR2 (germline): SGHRS, YFSETQ. Trimming cost V 0 bases and J 5 bases; bases outside gene matches: 5. CDR3 nucleotides: TGCGCCAGCAGCTTGGGGACAGGGGTCTATGAGACCCAGTACTTC. Encoded protein: CASSLGTGVYETQYF.

This chain connects TRBV5-4 to TRBJ2-1; TRBD2 is a possible D gene (6 bases). The CDR3 extends over 14 amino acids. Trimming removed 7 bases at V and 1 base at J, with 12 bases between. Germline CDR1 SGHNT, CDR2 YYREEE (reference sequence). For the CDR3, the DNA is TGTGCCAGCGGACTCGGGAGTTCCTACAATGAGCAGTTCTTC. It is translated as CASGLGSSYNEQFF.